The text below deals with one T cell receptor (beta chain). The antigen is unknown. The record originates from a study of cytomegalovirus exposure and HLA in healthy donors. The PCR ran on 60 Vbeta and 13 Jbeta primers. In the authors' methods: Later work found tens of millions of unique TCR beta chains, with roughly 11 million shared. Repertoires were generated with immunoSEQ multiplex PCR, while TCRdb's copy carries only in-frame clones and drops some. That table is the source of V, J and clone size, and D and trimming were worked out from the DNA. The sample carries roughly 120,000 clones, about 66% recorded once. Study-wide points: Across donors, presence/absence analyses took sequencing depth to be roughly uniform. From TCR beta sequences, most subjects' HLA-A and HLA-B alleles were reportedly predicted accurately. Later on, an analysis tied 15,000 to 20,000 TCR beta sequences to HLA alleles at 0.05 false discovery rate.

CDR3 size: 15 residues. Germline values: CDR1 SGHDT, CDR2 YYEEEE. V was pared by 1 base and J by 3 bases, with 14 bases between. The sample taken for sequencing was PBMCs. The receptor's source is a young man in good health and CMV-seropositive. V and J are TRBV5-6 and TRBJ2-7; D perhaps matches TRBD1 (6 bases). The CDR3 sequence: CASSLSYGRGYEQYF. CDR3 DNA sequence: TGTGCCAGCAGCTTGTCGTACGGCAGGGGCTACGAGCAGTACTTC. The full variable domain, rest sourced from reference TRBV5-6 and TRBJ2-7, is DAGVTQSPTHLIKTRGQQVTLRCSPKSGHDTVSWYQQALGQGPQFIFQYYEEEERQRGNFPDRFSGHQFPNYSSELNVNALLLGDSALYLCASSLSYGRGYEQYFGPGTRLTVT.